This TCR beta chain derives from a study of regulatory T cells in long-lasting Graves disease. Relying on iRepertoire HTBI primers and Arm-PCR of CDR3 regions, the team built TCR beta libraries. TCRdb redid the calling of the multiplex PCR reads with MiXCR, one entry per CDR3 protein. The table shows approximately 460,000 distinct CDR3 sequences, with roughly 15% occurring only once. The CDR3 sequence is 13 residues long. Trimming shortened V by 6 bases and J by 4 bases, and 12 bases separated the two germline ends. Germline assignment: CDR1 MNHNS and CDR2 SASEGT. The table lists this clonotype with many counts. The sample's time point: newly diagnosed GD, antithyroid drugs for less than 3 months. The TCR library was made from RNA that had been extracted from PBMCs in TRIzol. These same records also appear under a second study, on T cells in Graves' hyperthyroidism and ophthalmopathy.

This TCR derives from a woman under 40 with Graves disease. The sample in question was peripheral blood mononuclear cells (PBMCs), obtained at new diagnosis, from a patient treated with antithyroid drugs. The chain links TRBV6-1 to TRBJ1-1, with D possibly TRBD1 on 5 matching bases. The DNA of the CDR3 is TGTGCCAGCAGACCGCAGGGATCCACTGAAGCTTTCTTT. Translation: CASRPQGSTEAFF.